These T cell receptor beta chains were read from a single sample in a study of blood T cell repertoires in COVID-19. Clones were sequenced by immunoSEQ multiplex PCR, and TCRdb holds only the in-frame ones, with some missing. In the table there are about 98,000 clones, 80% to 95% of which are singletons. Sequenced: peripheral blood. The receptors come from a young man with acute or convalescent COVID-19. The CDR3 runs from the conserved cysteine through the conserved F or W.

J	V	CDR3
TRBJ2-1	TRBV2	CASSGQQDYVNEQFF
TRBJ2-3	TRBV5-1	CASSLVGGGGLDTQYF
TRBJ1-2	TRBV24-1	CATSDEGQGHYGYTF
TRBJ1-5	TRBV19	CASSITTSGQPQHF
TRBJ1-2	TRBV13	CASSGQSRVYGYTF
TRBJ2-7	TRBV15	CATSRGSQKTGGYEQYF
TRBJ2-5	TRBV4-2	CASSQDRATSGRETQYF
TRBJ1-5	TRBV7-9	CASSGSGDQPQHF
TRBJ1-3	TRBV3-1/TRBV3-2	CASSQGNSGNTIYF
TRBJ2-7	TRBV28	CASSPSPSGRVNEQYF
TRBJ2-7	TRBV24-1	CATGQGSFNEQYF